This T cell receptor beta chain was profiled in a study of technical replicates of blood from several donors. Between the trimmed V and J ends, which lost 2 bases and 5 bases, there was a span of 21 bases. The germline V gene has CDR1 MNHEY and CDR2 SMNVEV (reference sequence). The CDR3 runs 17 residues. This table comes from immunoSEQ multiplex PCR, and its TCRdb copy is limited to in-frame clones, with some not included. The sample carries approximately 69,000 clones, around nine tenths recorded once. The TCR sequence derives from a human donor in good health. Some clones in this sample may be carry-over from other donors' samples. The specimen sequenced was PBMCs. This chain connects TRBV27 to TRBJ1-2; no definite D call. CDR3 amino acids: CASSLSPLAAGGYGYTF. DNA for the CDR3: TGTGCCAGCAGTTTAAGCCCCCTGGCCGCGGGCGGTTATGGCTACACCTTC.